This entry lists 13 T cell receptor beta chains sequenced from one sample in a study of T cell changes during pregnancy in multiple sclerosis. Profiling relied on immunoSEQ multiplex PCR, and the TCRdb table lists in-frame clones only, not all of them. Among roughly 35,000 clones listed, approximately 90% were seen once. The sequences come from CD4+ T cells from peripheral blood mononuclear cells, collected after pregnancy. The receptors stem from a female donor with multiple sclerosis, enrolled in a pregnancy study.

The V gene is TRBV4-3, the J gene TRBJ1-2; TRBD1 aligns across 11 bases. V gave up 2 bases and J gave up 8 bases; unmatched junction bases: 7. Germline loops: CDR1 LGHNA, CDR2 YSLEER. The CDR3 length is 15 residues. The DNA for the CDR3 is TGCGCCAGCAGCCAACTTGGACAGGGGGCGCAAGGCTACACCTTC. Residues: CASSQLGQGAQGYTF.

This chain joins TRBV2 and TRBJ2-1; 12 positions agree with TRBD2. CDR1 and CDR2 from the germline V gene are SNHLY and FYNNEI. V shed 6 bases and J 14 bases; nucleotides not matched to a gene: 14. This CDR3 spans 15 amino acids. The CDR3 here is CASSPLLTSGSLKFF. CDR3 in DNA: TGTGCCAGCAGCCCCCTTTTGACTAGCGGGAGTTTAAAGTTCTTC.

V is TRBV18 and J is TRBJ1-2; 8 bases line up with TRBD1. CDR1 and CDR2 from the germline V gene are KGHSH and LQKENI. The CDR3 runs to 13 residues. The V segment lost 5 bases and the J segment 4 bases; nucleotides outside the gene matches: 3. In DNA, the CDR3 is TGTGCCAGCTCATCTGGACAGGGCTATGGCTACACCTTC. Translating it yields CASSSGQGYGYTF.

The chain recombines TRBV19 with TRBJ2-1, with a possible D match to TRBD2 (6 bases). Trimming took 3 bases from V and 3 from J, leaving 9 bases between them. Germline V gene lookup returns CDR1 LNHDA and CDR2 SQIVND (reference sequence). The CDR3 runs 14 residues. The DNA for the CDR3 is TGTGCCAGTAGTATTTTAGCGGACTACAATGAGCAGTTCTTC. Translated: CASSILADYNEQFF.

This chain uses TRBV5-8 with TRBJ2-1; 12 nucleotides agree with TRBD2. This CDR3 spans 15 amino acids. With 2 bases clipped from V and 12 bases from J, the junction kept 9 bases outside the gene matches. CDR1 is SGHTS and CDR2 is YDEGEE in the germline V gene. Here the CDR3 DNA reads TGTGCCAGCAGCTTACGGACTAGCGGGGCTCAAGCGCAGTTCTTC. As protein: CASSLRTSGAQAQFF.

This rearrangement joins TRBV19 to TRBJ2-2; D is unclear. The V end was cut by 5 bases, the J end by 1 base, with 8 bases between. The CDR3 covers 14 residues. The germline gives CDR1 LNHDA, CDR2 SQIVND (reference sequence). The DNA of the CDR3 is TGTGCCAGTAGTTCGAGACAGAACACCGGGGAGCTGTTTTTT. Amino acid sequence: CASSSRQNTGELFF.

The chain combines TRBV28 with TRBJ1-2; no clear D gene. Trimming shortened V by 4 bases and J by 0 bases, and 6 bases separated the two germline ends. Germline-derived CDR1 and CDR2 are MDHEN and SYDVKM. This CDR3 contains 13 residues. The CDR3 here is CASSSQPNYGYTF. CDR3 nucleotide sequence: TGTGCCAGCAGTTCACAGCCTAACTATGGCTACACCTTC.

This chain joins TRBV4-3 and TRBJ2-3; D remains ambiguous. The length of the CDR3 is 14 residues. In germline, CDR1 is LGHNA, CDR2 YSLEER. With 0 bases removed from V and 3 bases from J, the gap between germline ends came to 7 bases. The DNA for the CDR3 is TGCGCCAGCAGCCAAGAGGAGCGTACAGATACGCAGTATTTT. Translated: CASSQEERTDTQYF.

J is TRBJ2-7 and V is TRBV5-4, with D perhaps TRBD2 (5 bases). This CDR3 comprises 13 residues. Per germline, CDR1 SGHNT and CDR2 YYREEE (reference sequence). Trimming stripped 4 bases from V and 7 bases from J, with 15 bases between. The CDR3 coding sequence is TGTGCCAGCAGCGCAAGTCAGGCGGGTGAGCAGTACTTC. Protein sequence: CASSASQAGEQYF.

This chain joins TRBV18 and TRBJ1-4, with TRBD1 as a possible D gene (5 bases). V was shortened by 1 base and J by 7 bases, with 13 bases between the two germline ends. CDR3 length: 15 residues. The germline gives CDR1 KGHSH, CDR2 LQKENI. This chain's CDR3 is CASSPQEGLAEKLFF. CDR3 nucleotides: TGTGCCAGCTCACCACAGGAGGGGCTTGCTGAAAAACTGTTTTTT. The full variable domain, with the rest looked up from reference TRBV18 and TRBJ1-4, is NAGVMQNPRHLVRRRGQEARLRCSPMKGHSHVYWYRQLPEEGLKFMVYLQKENIIDESGMPKERFSAEFPKEGPSILRIQQVVRGDSAAYFCASSPQEGLAEKLFFGSGTQLSVL.

The chain has TRBV7-6 and TRBJ2-7; 9 bases align to TRBD1. V lost 5 bases and J lost 6; bases outside the gene matches: 11. Germline CDR1 is SGHVS and CDR2 is FNYEAQ. CDR3 length equals 15 residues. The CDR3 DNA follows: TGTGCCAGCAGCCAAGGACAGGGGATTACTGGCGAGCAGTACTTC. Translating gives CASSQGQGITGEQYF.

The V and J genes are TRBV5-5 and TRBJ1-1, with no clear D. The CDR3 contains 13 residues. Germline V lookup: CDR1 SGHKS, CDR2 YYEKEE (reference sequence). The ends were cut back, 6 bases at V and 2 bases at J, with 11 bases in the middle. The CDR3 is CASKIPSNTEAFF. The CDR3 nucleotides read TGTGCCAGCAAAATCCCATCAAACACTGAAGCTTTCTTT.

The CDR3 coding sequence is TGCGCCAGCAGCCCCACTGGGGGCCCCAATCAGCCCCAGCATTTT. Translating it yields CASSPTGGPNQPQHF. This sequence joins TRBV5-1 and TRBJ1-5; possible D gene TRBD1, 6 bases. V lost 4 bases and J lost 3, with 14 bases in between. CDR1 is SGHRS, CDR2 YFSETQ, per germline. The CDR3 contains 15 residues.